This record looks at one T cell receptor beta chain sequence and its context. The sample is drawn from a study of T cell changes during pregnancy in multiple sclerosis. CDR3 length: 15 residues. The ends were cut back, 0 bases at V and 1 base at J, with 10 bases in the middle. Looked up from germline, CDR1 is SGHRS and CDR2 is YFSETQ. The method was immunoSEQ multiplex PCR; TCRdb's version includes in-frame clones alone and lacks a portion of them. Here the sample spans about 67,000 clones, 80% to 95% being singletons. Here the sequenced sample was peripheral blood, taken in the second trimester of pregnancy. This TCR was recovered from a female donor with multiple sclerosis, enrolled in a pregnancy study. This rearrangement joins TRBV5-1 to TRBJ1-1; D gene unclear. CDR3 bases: TGCGCCAGCAGCTTGGTCCTCAGTTGGAACACTGAAGCTTTCTTT. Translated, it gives CASSLVLSWNTEAFF.